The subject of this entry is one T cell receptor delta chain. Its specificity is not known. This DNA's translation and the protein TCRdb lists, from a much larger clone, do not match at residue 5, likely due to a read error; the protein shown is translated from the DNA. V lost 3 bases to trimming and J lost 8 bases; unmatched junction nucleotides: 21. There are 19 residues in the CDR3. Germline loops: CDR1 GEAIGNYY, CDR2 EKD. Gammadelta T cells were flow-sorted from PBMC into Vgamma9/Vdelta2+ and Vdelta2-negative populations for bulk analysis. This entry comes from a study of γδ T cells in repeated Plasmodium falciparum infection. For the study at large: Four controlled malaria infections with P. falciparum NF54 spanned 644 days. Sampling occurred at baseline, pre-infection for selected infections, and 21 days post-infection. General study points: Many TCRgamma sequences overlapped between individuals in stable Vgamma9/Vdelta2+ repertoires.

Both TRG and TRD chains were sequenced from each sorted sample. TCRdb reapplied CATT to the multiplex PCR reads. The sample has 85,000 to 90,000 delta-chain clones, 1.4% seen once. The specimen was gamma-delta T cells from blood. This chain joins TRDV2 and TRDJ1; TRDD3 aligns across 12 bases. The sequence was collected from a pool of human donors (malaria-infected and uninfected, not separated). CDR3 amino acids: CACDSLPTLRLGDTSKLIF. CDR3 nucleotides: TGTGCCTGTGACTCGCTTCCTACCTTACGACTGGGGGATACCTCAAAACTCATCTTT.